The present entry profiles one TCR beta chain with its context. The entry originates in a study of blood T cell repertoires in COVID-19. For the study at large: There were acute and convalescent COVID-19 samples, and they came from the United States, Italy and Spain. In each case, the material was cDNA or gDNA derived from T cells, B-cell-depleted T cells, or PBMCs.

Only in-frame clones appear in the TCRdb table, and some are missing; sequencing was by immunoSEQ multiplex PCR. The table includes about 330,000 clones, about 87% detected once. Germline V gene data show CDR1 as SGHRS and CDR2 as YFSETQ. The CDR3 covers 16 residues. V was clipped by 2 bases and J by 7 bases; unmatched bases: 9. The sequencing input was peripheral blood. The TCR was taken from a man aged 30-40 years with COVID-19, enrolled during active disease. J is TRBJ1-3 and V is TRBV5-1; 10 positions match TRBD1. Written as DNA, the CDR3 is TGCGCCAGCAGCTTCGACGGACAGGGGGAGTTGAACACCATATATTTT. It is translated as CASSFDGQGELNTIYF.